The subject of this entry is one T cell receptor beta chain. Germline CDR1 and CDR2: SGHRS and YFSETQ. The CDR3 sequence is 18 residues long. The trim removed 4 bases at V and 4 bases at J, leaving 13 bases unmatched. Unique molecular identifiers were incorporated during preparation of the TCRbeta library. Each CDR3 protein gets one entry after TCRdb re-called the PCR reads with MiXCR. The table includes about 610,000 distinct CDR3 sequences, roughly a tenth detected once. The data derive from a study of T-cell reconstitution after alpha-beta-depleted transplantation in children. V gene TRBV5-1 combines with J gene TRBJ2-5, with TRBD2 matching over 13 bases. This clonotype was obtained from a human donor who donated a stem cell graft to a child with acute myeloid leukemia. Sequenced here: PBMCs from the stem cell graft donor, sampled from the stem cell graft. The CDR3 region has the DNA TGCGCCAGCAGCCCGGTGGGACTAGCGGGACCGCATCGAGAGACCCAGTACTTC. Residues: CASSPVGLAGPHRETQYF.